This TCR beta chain was captured by sequencing in a study of identical twins' blood T cells. CDR3 length: 13 residues. V dropped 5 bases and J dropped 3 bases, with 11 bases sitting between them. This clonotype was detected only a few times. A single record per CDR3 protein comes from TCRdb applying MiXCR to the 5' RACE reads. The table lists 400,000 or so distinct CDR3 sequences, 28% of them singletons. The sequencing sample was made of PBMCs. This clonotype originated in a woman aged 18 to 50 in good health. The rearrangement links TRBV12-3 or TRBV12-4 to TRBJ2-7; possibly TRBD2 for D (6 bases). CDR3 sequence (DNA): TGTGCCAGCAGTGTCCGGGGGTACTACGAGCAGTACTTC. This encodes CASSVRGYYEQYF.